This T cell receptor beta chain was found in a study of blood T cell repertoires in COVID-19. On the study more broadly: PBMCs, B-cell-depleted T cells, or T cells were the source of the cDNA or gDNA that made up the material.

Generated by immunoSEQ multiplex PCR, the TCRdb table keeps only in-frame clones and is missing some. The data contain over 150,000 clones, approximately 82% of them singletons. The trim removed 8 bases at V and 1 base at J, leaving 8 bases unmatched. From germline, CDR1 is SNHLY and CDR2 FYNNEI. The length of the CDR3 is 15 residues. This rearrangement joins TRBV2 to TRBJ2-7; 10 bases align to TRBD1. The specimen sequenced was peripheral blood. The sequence came from a human donor with acute or convalescent COVID-19. The donor label of this sample is uncertain. The CDR3 reads CASVPSGQGSYEQYF. In nucleotides, the CDR3 is TGTGCCAGCGTCCCCTCGGGACAGGGGTCCTACGAGCAGTACTTC. Looking up the rest from reference TRBV2 and TRBJ2-7 gives the full variable domain: EPEVTQTPSHQVTQMGQEVILRCVPISNHLYFYWYRQILGQKVEFLVSFYNNEISEKSEIFDDQFSVERPDGSNFTLKIRSTKLEDSAMYFCASVPSGQGSYEQYFGPGTRLTVT.